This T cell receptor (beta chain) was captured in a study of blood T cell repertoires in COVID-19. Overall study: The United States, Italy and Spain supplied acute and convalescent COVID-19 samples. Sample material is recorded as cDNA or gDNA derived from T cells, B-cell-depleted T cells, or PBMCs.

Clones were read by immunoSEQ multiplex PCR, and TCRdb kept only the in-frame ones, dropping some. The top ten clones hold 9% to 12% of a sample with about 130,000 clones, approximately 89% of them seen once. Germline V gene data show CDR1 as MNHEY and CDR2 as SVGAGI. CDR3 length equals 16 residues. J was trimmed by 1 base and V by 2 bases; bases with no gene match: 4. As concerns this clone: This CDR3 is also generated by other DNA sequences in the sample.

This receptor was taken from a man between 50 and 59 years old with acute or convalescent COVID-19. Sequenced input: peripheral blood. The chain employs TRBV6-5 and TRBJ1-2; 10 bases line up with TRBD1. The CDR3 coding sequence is TGTGCCAGCAGTTACGTTAGGACAGGGGGTAACTATGGCTACACCTTC. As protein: CASSYVRTGGNYGYTF.